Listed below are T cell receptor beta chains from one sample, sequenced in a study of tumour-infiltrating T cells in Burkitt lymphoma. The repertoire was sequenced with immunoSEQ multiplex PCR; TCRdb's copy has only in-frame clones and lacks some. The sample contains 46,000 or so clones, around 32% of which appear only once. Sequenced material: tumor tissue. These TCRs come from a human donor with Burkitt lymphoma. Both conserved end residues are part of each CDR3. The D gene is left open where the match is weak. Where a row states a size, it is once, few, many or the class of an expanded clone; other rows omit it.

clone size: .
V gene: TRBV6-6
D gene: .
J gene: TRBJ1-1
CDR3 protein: CASSVKLNTEAFF
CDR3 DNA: TGTGCCAGCAGTGTTAAGTTGAACACTGAAGCTTTCTTT

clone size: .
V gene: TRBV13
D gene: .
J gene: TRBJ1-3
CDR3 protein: CASSSTTLFSGNTIYF
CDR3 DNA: TGTGCCAGCAGCTCGACAACCTTGTTTTCTGGAAACACCATATATTTT

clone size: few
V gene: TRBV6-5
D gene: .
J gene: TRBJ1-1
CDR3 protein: CASSYFLGTEAFF
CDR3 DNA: TGTGCCAGCAGTTATTTCTTGGGCACTGAAGCTTTCTTT

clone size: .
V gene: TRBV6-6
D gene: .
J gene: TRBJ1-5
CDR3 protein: CASQPGTLSNQPQHF
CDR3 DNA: TGTGCCAGCCAACCAGGGACCCTTAGCAATCAGCCCCAGCATTTT

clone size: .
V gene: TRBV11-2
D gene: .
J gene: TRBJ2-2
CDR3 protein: CASSLDGPTGELFF
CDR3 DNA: TGTGCCAGCAGCTTGGACGGACCCACCGGGGAGCTGTTTTTT

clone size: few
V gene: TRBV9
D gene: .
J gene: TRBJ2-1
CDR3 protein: CASSVTSSSSYNEQFF
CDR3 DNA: TGTGCCAGCAGCGTAACTAGCTCGAGCTCCTACAATGAGCAGTTCTTC

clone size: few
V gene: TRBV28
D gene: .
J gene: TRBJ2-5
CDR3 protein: CASSWTGTPETQYF
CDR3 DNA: TGTGCCAGCAGTTGGACCGGGACCCCAGAGACCCAGTACTTC

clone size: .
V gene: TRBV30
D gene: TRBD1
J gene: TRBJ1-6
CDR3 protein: CAWSPGQGYSPLHF
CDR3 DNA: TGTGCCTGGTCACCGGGACAGGGATATTCACCCCTCCACTTT

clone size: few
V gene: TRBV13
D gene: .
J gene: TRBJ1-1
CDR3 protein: CASSFGPGTAAFF
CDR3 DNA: TGTGCCAGCAGCTTCGGTCCGGGGACCGCAGCTTTCTTT

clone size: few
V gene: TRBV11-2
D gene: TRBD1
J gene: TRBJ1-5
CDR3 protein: CASSLGQGVQPQHF
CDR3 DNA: TGTGCCAGCAGCTTGGGTCAGGGGGTTCAGCCCCAGCATTTT

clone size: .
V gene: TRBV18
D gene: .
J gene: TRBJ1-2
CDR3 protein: CASSPLSGRGYGYTF
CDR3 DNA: TGTGCCAGCTCACCCCTGTCAGGGCGCGGCTATGGCTACACCTTC

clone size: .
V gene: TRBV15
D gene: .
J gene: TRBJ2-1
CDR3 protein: CATSRVGLIGSEQFF
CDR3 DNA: TGTGCCACCAGCAGAGTTGGGCTCATTGGCAGTGAGCAGTTCTTC

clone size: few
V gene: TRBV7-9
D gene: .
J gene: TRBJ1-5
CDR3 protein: CASSQASNQPQHF
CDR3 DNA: TGTGCCAGCAGCCAGGCTAGCAATCAGCCCCAGCATTTT

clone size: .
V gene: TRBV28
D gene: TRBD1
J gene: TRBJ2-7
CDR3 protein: CASSLSDRGATRRQYF
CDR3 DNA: TGTGCCAGCAGTTTATCCGACAGGGGCGCTACGAGGAGGCAGTACTTC

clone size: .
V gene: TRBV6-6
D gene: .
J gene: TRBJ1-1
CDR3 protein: CASSYVRRDTEAFF
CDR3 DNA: TGTGCCAGCAGTTATGTCCGGAGAGACACTGAAGCTTTCTTT

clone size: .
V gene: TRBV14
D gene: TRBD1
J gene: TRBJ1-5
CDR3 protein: CASSQGQGQPQHF
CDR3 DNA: TGTGCCAGCAGCCAAGGACAGGGTCAGCCCCAGCATTTT

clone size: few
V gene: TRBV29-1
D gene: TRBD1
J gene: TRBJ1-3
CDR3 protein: CSVAGTVSGNTIYF
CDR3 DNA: TGCAGCGTCGCCGGGACAGTCTCTGGAAACACCATATATTTT

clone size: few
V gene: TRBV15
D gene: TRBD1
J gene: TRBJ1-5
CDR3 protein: CATSRKGQGADQPQHF
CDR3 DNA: TGTGCCACCAGCCGAAAAGGACAGGGGGCGGATCAGCCCCAGCATTTT

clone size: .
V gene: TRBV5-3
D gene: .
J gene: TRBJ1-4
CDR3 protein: CARSLCQGEKLFF
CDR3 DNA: TGTGCCAGAAGCTTGTGCCAAGGCGAAAAACTGTTTTTT

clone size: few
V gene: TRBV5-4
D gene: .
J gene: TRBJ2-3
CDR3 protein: CASSPDSPGDTQYF
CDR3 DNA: TGTGCCAGCAGCCCGGACAGCCCCGGGGATACGCAGTATTTT

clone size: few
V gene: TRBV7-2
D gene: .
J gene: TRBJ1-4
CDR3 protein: CASSPRPFGNEKLFF
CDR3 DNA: TGTGCCAGCAGCCCCCGACCCTTCGGTAATGAAAAACTGTTTTTT

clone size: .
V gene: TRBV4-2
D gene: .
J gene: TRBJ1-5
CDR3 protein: CASSQEAKAQQHF
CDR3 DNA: TGTGCCAGCAGCCAAGAGGCGAAGGCCCAACAGCATTTT

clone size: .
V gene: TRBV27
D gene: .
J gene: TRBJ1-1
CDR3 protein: CASSSPGFTEAFF
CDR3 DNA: TGTGCCAGCAGTTCCCCAGGGTTCACTGAAGCTTTCTTT

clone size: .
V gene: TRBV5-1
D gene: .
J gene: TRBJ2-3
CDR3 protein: CASGIRGGSTDTQYF
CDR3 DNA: TGCGCCAGCGGGATTAGGGGGGGGAGCACAGATACGCAGTATTTT

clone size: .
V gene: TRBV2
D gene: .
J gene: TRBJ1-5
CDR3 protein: CASSGATGVQPQHF
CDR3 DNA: TGTGCCAGCAGTGGAGCGACGGGGGTTCAGCCCCAGCATTTT

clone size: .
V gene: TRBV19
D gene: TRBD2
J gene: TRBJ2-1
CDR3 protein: CASSRPGGGRNEQFF
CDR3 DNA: TGTGCCAGTAGTAGGCCGGGGGGGGGCCGAAATGAGCAGTTCTTC

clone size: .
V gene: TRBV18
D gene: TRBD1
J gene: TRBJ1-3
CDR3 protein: CASSTQGASNTIYF
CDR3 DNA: TGTGCCAGCTCAACGCAGGGGGCGTCAAACACCATATATTTT

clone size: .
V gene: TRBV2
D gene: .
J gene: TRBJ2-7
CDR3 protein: CASGSLVQQFSEQYF
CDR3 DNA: TGTGCCAGCGGGAGTCTTGTCCAGCAGTTCAGCGAGCAGTACTTC

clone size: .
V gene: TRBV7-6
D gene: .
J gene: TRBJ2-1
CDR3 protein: CASSLELDHYNEQFF
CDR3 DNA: TGTGCCAGCAGCTTAGAACTAGACCACTACAATGAGCAGTTCTTC

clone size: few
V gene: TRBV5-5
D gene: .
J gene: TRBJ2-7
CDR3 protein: CASSPERLYEQYF
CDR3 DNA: TGTGCCAGCAGCCCCGAGAGACTGTACGAGCAGTACTTC

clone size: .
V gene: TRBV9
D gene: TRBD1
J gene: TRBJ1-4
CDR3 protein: CASSLRTGVKLFF
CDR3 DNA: TGTGCCAGCAGCCTCCGGACAGGGGTGAAACTGTTTTTT

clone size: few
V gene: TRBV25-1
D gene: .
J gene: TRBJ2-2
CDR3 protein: CASSELSGELFF
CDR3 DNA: TGTGCCAGCAGTGAATTGTCCGGGGAGCTGTTTTTT

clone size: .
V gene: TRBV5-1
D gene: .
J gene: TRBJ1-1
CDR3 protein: CASSFGTPMNTEAFF
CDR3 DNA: TGCGCCAGCAGCTTTGGGACACCCATGAACACTGAAGCTTTCTTT

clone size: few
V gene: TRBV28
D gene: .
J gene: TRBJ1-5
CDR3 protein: CASSSRFDQPQHF
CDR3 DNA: TGTGCCAGCAGCTCCAGGTTCGATCAGCCCCAGCATTTT

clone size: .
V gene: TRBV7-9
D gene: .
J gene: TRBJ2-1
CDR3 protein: CASSPFHRDNKEQVF
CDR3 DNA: TGTGCCAGCAGCCCATTCCACCGGGACAATAAGGAGCAGGTCTTC

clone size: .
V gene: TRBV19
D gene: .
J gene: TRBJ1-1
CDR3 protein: CASAPGGINTEAFF
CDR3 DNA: TGTGCCAGTGCCCCGGGGGGGATAAACACTGAAGCTTTCTTT

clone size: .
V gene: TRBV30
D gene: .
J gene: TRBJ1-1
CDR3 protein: CAWSVSRSSEAFF
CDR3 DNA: TGTGCCTGGAGTGTTAGTCGTTCTTCTGAAGCTTTCTTT

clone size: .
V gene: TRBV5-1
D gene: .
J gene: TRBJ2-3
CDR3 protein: CASRGRTHTDTQYF
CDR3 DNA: TGCGCCAGCCGGGGACGGACTCACACAGATACGCAGTATTTT

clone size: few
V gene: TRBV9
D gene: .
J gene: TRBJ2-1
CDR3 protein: CASSVAGPYNEQFF
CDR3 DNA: TGTGCCAGCAGCGTGGCGGGGCCCTACAATGAGCAGTTCTTC

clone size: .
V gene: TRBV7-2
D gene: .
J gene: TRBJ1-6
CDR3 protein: CASSFDRSSPLHF
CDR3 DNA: TGTGCCAGCAGCTTCGACAGGTCTTCACCCCTCCACTTT

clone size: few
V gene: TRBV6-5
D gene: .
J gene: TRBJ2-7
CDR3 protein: CASSRRLGGWEQYF
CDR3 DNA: TGTGCCAGCAGCCGTAGGCTTGGGGGGTGGGAGCAGTACTTC

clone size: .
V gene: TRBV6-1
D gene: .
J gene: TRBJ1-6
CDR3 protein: CASSERAPSYSPLHF
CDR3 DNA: TGTGCCAGCAGTGAACGGGCACCTTCGTATTCACCCCTCCACTTT

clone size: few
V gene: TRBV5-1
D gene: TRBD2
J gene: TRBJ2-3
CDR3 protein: CASSRTSGGDTQYF
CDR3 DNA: TGCGCCAGCAGTAGGACTAGCGGGGGAGATACGCAGTATTTT

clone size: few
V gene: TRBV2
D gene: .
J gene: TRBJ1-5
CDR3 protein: CASSYSWENQPQHF
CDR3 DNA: TGTGCCAGCAGTTACTCCTGGGAAAATCAGCCCCAGCATTTT

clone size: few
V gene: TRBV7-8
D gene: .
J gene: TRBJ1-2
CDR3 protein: CASSLEIGPGGYGYTF
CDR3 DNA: TGTGCCAGCAGCTTGGAGATAGGACCCGGTGGCTATGGCTACACCTTC

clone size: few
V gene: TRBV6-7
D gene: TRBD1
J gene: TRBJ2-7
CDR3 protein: CASHGQVYYDEQYF
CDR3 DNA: TGTGCCAGCCATGGACAGGTATACTACGACGAGCAGTACTTC

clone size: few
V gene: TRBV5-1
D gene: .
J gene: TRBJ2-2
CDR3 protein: CASSLGAGTNTGELFF
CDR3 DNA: TGCGCCAGCAGCTTGGGTGCAGGGACTAACACCGGGGAGCTGTTTTTT

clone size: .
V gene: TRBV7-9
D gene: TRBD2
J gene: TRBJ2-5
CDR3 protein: CASSRSGGGQETQYF
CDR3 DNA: TGTGCCAGCAGCCGTAGCGGGGGGGGGCAAGAGACCCAGTACTTC

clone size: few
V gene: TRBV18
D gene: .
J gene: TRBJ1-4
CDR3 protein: CASSPITNEKLFF
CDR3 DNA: TGTGCCAGCTCACCCATTACTAATGAAAAACTGTTTTTT

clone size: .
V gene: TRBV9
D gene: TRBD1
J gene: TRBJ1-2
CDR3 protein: CASSVALDRSDYGYTF
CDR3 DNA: TGTGCCAGCAGCGTAGCCCTGGACAGGAGTGACTATGGCTACACCTTC

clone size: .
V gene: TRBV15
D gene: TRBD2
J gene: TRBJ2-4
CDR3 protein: CATGTSGKGDIQYF
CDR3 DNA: TGTGCCACTGGGACTAGCGGGAAGGGGGACATTCAGTACTTC

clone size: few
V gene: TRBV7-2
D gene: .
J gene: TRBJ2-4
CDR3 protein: CASRFFAGQNIQYF
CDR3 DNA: TGTGCCAGCCGCTTCTTCGCAGGGCAAAACATTCAGTACTTC